This TCR beta chain was captured in a study of blood T cell repertoires in COVID-19. Study in general: Both acute and convalescent COVID-19 samples were obtained from the United States, Italy and Spain. PBMCs, B-cell-depleted T cells, or T cells provided the cDNA or gDNA that made up the material.

Libraries were prepared by immunoSEQ multiplex PCR; TCRdb keeps only in-frame clonotypes and omits some of them. The sample has fewer than 150,000 clones; more than 70% are singletons. What was sequenced was peripheral blood. The origin of this receptor is a human donor in a cohort sampled during active COVID-19.

CDR3 in amino acids: CASSLEDGSNEQFF. CDR3 DNA sequence: TGCGCCAGCAGCTTGGAAGACGGGAGCAATGAGCAGTTCTTC. The chain joins TRBV5-1 to TRBJ2-1; possibly TRBD2 for D (6 bases). The CDR3 is made up of 14 amino acids. Between the trimmed V and J ends, which lost 0 bases and 6 bases, there was a span of 10 bases. Germline V gene sequence: CDR1 SGHRS, CDR2 YFSETQ.